The 8 T cell receptor beta chains presented below share a single source sample, sequenced in a study of cytomegalovirus exposure and HLA in healthy donors (dated 2017 in TCRdb). Library preparation was by the immunoSEQ multiplex PCR assay. For the multiplex PCR, a mixture combining 60 forward primers for TCR Vbeta segments and 13 reverse primers for TCR Jbeta segments was used. This is the immuneACCESS table as TCRdb keeps it, with only in-frame sequences that have V and J called. A part of the clones is gone; compared with another copy, unresolved V genes explain less than half, and the rest is unexplained. This sample is represented by approximately 110,000 clones; 83% of them were singletons. The biggest ten clones account for 6.1% of the sample. Sequencing input: PBMCs. Receptors originate from a young man in good health and CMV-seronegative.

The V gene is TRBV19, the J gene TRBJ2-5, with unresolved D. V gave up 3 bases and J gave up 2 bases, with 13 bases separating them. Germline V gives CDR1 LNHDA, CDR2 SQIVND (reference sequence). The CDR3 contains 15 residues. The CDR3 region has the DNA TGTGCCAGTAGTATCCTACGTCGAGGTCAAGAGACCCAGTACTTC. Translation gives CASSILRRGQETQYF.

The genes are TRBV7-2 and TRBJ1-3, with D unclear. CDR1 is SGHTA and CDR2 is FQGNSA in the germline V gene. This CDR3 comprises 13 residues. Between the trimmed V and J ends, which lost 9 bases and 0 bases, there was a span of 9 bases. The CDR3 DNA reads as TGTGCCAGTAGAGAATACTCTGGAAACACCATATATTTT. It encodes CASREYSGNTIYF.

CDR3 DNA sequence: TGTGCCAGCAGCGAACGGCGGGGGGGTATCCGCACAGATACGCAGTATTTT. Amino acids: CASSERRGGIRTDTQYF. The chain recombines TRBV7-2 with TRBJ2-3; TRBD2 matches 9 bases. This CDR3 is built from 17 residues. V gave up 5 bases and J gave up 1 base; unmatched junction bases: 10. Germline-derived CDR1 and CDR2 are SGHTA and FQGNSA.

The V call is TRBV9, the J call TRBJ1-2; D perhaps matches TRBD1 (5 bases). Germline V gene lookup returns CDR1 SGDLS and CDR2 YYNGEE. V lost 4 bases and J lost 8, with 18 bases in between. This CDR3 has 14 amino acids. CDR3 residues: CASSTTGPFLGYTF. The DNA for the CDR3 is TGTGCCAGCAGCACCACAGGCCCCTTTCTGGGCTACACCTTC.

V is TRBV11-2 and J is TRBJ1-2; D gene ambiguous. V lost 0 bases, J lost 5 bases, and 13 bases lay in between. This CDR3 region has 15 residues. Germline lookup yields CDR1 SGHAT and CDR2 FQNNGV. CDR3 protein: CASSLDGAGDYGYTF. The CDR3 DNA is TGTGCCAGCAGCTTAGATGGCGCAGGTGATTATGGCTACACCTTC.

As to this clone: The junction departs from the called germline gene at one end, perhaps through a read error. The chain couples TRBV6-5 to TRBJ1-2, with D hard to call. CDR3 length equals 13 residues. Germline lookup yields CDR1 MNHEY and CDR2 SVGAGI. CDR3 amino acids: CASSYRINYGYTF. The CDR3 nucleotides read TGTGCCAGCAGTTACCGAATAAACTACGGCTACACCTTC.

This chain uses TRBV7-9 with TRBJ1-1; D gene ambiguous. The CDR3 contains 13 residues. Germline V gives CDR1 SEHNR, CDR2 FQNEAQ (reference sequence). Trimming took off 3 bases at V and 5 bases at J, with 10 bases between the two ends. The CDR3 nucleotides are TGTGCCAGCAGCTTTAATTCGGGGACTGAAGCTTTCTTT. It yields the protein CASSFNSGTEAFF.

This clone was seen only a few times. This chain uses TRBV6-1 with TRBJ1-1; no reliable D call. This CDR3 has 12 residues. Between the trimmed V and J ends, which lost 2 bases and 10 bases, there was a span of 11 bases. Germline CDR1 MNHNS, CDR2 SASEGT. The CDR3 nucleotides read TGTGCCAGCAGTGAATCCGGACTTCGAGCTTTCTTT. Translated, it gives CASSESGLRAFF.